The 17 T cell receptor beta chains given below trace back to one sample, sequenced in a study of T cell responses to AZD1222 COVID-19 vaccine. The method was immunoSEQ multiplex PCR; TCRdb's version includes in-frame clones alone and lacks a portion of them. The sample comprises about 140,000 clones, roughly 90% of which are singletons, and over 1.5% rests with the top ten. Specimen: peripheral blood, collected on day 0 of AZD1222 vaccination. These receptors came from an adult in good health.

CDR3 in DNA: TGCGCCAGCAGCTCAACTAGCGGGAACTCCTACGAGCAGTACTTC. This translates into CASSSTSGNSYEQYF. This rearrangement joins TRBV4-1 to TRBJ2-7; 10 bases agree with TRBD2. Germline V gene lookup returns CDR1 MGHRA and CDR2 YSYEKL. The CDR3 loop spans 15 amino acids. V lost 5 bases and J lost 0; bases outside the gene matches: 4.

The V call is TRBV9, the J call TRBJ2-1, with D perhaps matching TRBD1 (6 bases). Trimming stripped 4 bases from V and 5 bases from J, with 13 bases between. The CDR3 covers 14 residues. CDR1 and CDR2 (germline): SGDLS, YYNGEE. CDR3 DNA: TGTGCCAGCAGCACCCGACAGGTCGACAATGAGCAGTTCTTC. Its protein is CASSTRQVDNEQFF.

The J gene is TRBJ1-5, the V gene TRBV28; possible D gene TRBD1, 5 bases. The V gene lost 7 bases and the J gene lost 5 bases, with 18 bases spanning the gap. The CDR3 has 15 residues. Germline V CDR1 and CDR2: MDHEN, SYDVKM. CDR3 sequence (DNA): TGTGCCAGCACCCCCAGATTCAGGGAGGATCAGCCCCAGCATTTT. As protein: CASTPRFREDQPQHF.

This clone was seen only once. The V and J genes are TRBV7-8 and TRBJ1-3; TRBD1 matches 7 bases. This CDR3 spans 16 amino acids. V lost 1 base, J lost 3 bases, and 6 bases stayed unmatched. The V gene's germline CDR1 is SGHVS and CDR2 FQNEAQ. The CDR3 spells CASSLVGTAGGNTIYF. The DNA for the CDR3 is TGTGCCAGCAGCTTAGTTGGGACAGCCGGTGGAAACACCATATATTTT.

The CDR3: CASFLMSGNTIYF. CDR3 DNA sequence: TGTGCCAGCTTTCTCATGAGTGGAAACACCATATATTTT. The genes are TRBV7-9 and TRBJ1-3; no clear D gene. Germline-derived CDR1 and CDR2 are SEHNR and FQNEAQ (reference sequence). CDR3 length: 13 amino acids. V lost 8 bases and J lost 3, with 11 bases in between.

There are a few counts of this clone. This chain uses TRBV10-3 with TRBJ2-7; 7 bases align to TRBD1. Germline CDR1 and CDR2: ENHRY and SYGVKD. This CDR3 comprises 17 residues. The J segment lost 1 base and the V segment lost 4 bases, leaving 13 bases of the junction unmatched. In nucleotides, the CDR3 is TGTGCCATCAGTGGCCGGGACAGTCTTAGAATTTCCTACGAGCAGTACTTC. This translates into CAISGRDSLRISYEQYF.

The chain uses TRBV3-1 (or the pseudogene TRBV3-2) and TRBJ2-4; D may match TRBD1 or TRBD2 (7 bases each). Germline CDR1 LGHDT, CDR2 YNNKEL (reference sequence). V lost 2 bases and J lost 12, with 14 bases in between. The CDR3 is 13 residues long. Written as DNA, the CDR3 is TGTGCCAGCAGCCAACGACAGGGAGGGAGTCAGTACTTC. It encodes CASSQRQGGSQYF.

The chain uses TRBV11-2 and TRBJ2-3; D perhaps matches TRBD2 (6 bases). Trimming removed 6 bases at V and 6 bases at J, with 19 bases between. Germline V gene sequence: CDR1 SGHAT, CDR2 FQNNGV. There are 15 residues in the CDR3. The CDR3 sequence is CASSAGGAVTDTQYF. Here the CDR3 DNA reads TGTGCCAGCAGTGCCGGGGGAGCGGTAACCGATACGCAGTATTTT.

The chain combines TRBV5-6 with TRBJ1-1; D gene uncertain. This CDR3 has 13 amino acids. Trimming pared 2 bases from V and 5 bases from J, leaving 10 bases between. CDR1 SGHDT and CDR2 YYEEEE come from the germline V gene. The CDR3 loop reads CASSLWRETEAFF. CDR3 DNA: TGTGCCAGCAGCTTATGGAGGGAGACTGAAGCTTTCTTT. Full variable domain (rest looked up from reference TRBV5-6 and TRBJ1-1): DAGVTQSPTHLIKTRGQQVTLRCSPKSGHDTVSWYQQALGQGPQFIFQYYEEEERQRGNFPDRFSGHQFPNYSSELNVNALLLGDSALYLCASSLWRETEAFFGQGTRLTVV.

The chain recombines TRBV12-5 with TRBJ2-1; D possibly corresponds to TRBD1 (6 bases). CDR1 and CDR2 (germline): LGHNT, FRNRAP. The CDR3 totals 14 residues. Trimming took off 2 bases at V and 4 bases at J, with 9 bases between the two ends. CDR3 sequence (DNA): TGTGCTAGTGGTTTGAGGGGGACGTACAATGAGCAGTTCTTC. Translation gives CASGLRGTYNEQFF.

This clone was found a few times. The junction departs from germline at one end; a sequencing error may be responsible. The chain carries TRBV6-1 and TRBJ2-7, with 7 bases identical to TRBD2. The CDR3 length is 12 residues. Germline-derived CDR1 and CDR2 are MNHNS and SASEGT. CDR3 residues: CASSEAGGSRDF. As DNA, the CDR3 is TGTGCCAGCAGTGAAGCGGGCGGGAGCAGGGACTTC.

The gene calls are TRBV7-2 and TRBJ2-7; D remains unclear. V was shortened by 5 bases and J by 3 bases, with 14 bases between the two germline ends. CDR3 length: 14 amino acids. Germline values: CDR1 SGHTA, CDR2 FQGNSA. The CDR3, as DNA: TGTGCCAGCAGCCCCCGGCGGTCCCTCTACGAGCAGTACTTC. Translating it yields CASSPRRSLYEQYF.

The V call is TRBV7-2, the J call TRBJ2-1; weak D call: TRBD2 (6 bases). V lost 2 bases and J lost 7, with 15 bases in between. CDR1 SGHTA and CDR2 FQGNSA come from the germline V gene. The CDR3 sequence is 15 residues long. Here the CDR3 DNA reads TGTGCCAGCAGCTTAAGGGTCGGGAGCTGGAATGAGCAGTTCTTC. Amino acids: CASSLRVGSWNEQFF.

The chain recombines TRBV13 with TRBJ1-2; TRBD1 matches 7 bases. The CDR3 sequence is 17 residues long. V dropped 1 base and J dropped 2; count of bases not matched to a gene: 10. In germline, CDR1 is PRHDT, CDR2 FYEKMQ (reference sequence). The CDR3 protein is CASSLEGYGTANYGYTF. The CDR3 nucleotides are TGTGCCAGCAGCTTAGAAGGTTATGGGACAGCAAACTATGGCTACACCTTC.

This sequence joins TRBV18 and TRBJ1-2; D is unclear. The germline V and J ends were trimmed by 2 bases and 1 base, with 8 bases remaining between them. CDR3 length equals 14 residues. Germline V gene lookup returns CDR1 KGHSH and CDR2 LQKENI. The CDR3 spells CASSPAGNNYGYTF. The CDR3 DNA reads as TGTGCCAGCTCACCAGCGGGGAATAACTATGGCTACACCTTC. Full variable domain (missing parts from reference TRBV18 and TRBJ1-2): NAGVMQNPRHLVRRRGQEARLRCSPMKGHSHVYWYRQLPEEGLKFMVYLQKENIIDESGMPKERFSAEFPKEGPSILRIQQVVRGDSAAYFCASSPAGNNYGYTFGSGTRLTVV.

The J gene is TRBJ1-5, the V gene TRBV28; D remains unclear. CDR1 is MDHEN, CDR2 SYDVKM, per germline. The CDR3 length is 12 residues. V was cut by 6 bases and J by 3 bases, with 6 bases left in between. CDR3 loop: CASSPFNQPQHF. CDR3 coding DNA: TGTGCCAGCAGCCCATTCAATCAGCCCCAGCATTTT.

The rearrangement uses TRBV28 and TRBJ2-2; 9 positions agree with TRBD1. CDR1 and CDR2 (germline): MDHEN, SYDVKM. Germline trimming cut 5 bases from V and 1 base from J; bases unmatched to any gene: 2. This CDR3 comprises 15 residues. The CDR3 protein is CASSGDRENTGELFF. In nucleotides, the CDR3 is TGTGCCAGCAGTGGGGACAGGGAGAACACCGGGGAGCTGTTTTTT.